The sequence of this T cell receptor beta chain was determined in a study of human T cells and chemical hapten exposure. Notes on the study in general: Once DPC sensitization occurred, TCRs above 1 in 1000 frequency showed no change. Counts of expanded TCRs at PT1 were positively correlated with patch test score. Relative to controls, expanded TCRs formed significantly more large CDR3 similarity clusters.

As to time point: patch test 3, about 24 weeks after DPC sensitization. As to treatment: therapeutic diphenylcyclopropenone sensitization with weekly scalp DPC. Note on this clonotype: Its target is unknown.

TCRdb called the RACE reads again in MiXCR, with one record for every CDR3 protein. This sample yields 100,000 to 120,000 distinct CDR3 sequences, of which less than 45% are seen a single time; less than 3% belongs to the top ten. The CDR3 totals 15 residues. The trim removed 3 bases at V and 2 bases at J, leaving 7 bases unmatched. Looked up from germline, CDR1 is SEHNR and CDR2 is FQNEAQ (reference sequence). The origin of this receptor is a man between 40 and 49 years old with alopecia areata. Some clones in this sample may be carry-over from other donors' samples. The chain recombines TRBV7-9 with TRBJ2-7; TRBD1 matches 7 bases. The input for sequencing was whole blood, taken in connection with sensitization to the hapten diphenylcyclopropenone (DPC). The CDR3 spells CASSFVLDRAYEQYF. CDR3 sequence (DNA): TGTGCCAGCAGCTTCGTACTAGACAGGGCCTACGAGCAGTACTTC. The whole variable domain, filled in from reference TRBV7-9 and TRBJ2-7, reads DTGVSQNPRHKITKRGQNVTFRCDPISEHNRLYWYRQTLGQGPEFLTYFQNEAQLEKSRLLSDRFSAERPKGSFSTLEIQRTEQGDSAMYLCASSFVLDRAYEQYFGPGTRLTVT.